These T cell receptor beta chains were read from a single sample in a study of T cells in Graves' hyperthyroidism and ophthalmopathy. Using its own MiXCR run on the multiplex PCR reads, TCRdb lists one record per CDR3 protein. This sample yields about 610,000 distinct CDR3 sequences, of which about a sixth are seen a single time; 2.5% to 4% belongs to the top ten. Sample: blood. The receptor source for this set is a woman aged 35 to 49 with Graves' ophthalmopathy. CDR3s include the opening cysteine and the closing phenylalanine or tryptophan. The D gene is left open where the match is weak. Expanded clones get a size class; other rows say once, few or many, or leave the size out.

J gene: TRBJ1-1; clone size: -; D gene: -; V gene: TRBV19; CDR3 DNA: TGTGCCAGTAGTATAGGGGCGGAGGAAGCTTTCTTT; CDR3 protein: CASSIGAEEAFF
J gene: TRBJ2-3; clone size: -; D gene: -; V gene: TRBV4-1; CDR3 DNA: TGCGCCAGCAGCCAAGCGGTGGCCGGGAGCACAGATACGCAGTATTTT; CDR3 protein: CASSQAVAGSTDTQYF
J gene: TRBJ1-5; clone size: -; D gene: TRBD1; V gene: TRBV10-2; CDR3 DNA: TGCGCCAGCAGCGGACAGGGTGAGGATCAGCCCCAGCATTTT; CDR3 protein: CASSGQGEDQPQHF
J gene: TRBJ1-1; clone size: few; D gene: -; V gene: TRBV29-1; CDR3 DNA: TGCAGCGTTGATCGGACGACTGCAATGAACACTGAAGCTTTCTTT; CDR3 protein: CSVDRTTAMNTEAFF
J gene: TRBJ1-1; clone size: -; D gene: -; V gene: TRBV5-4; CDR3 DNA: TGTGCCAGCAGCTTGGGGGCTGGCAGGGGAAACACTGAAGCTTTCTTT; CDR3 protein: CASSLGAGRGNTEAFF
J gene: TRBJ2-1; clone size: many; D gene: -; V gene: TRBV5-1; CDR3 DNA: TGCGCCAGCAGCTTGCGTGAGGGGGGGGCCGGCTATGAGCAGTTCTTC; CDR3 protein: CASSLREGGAGYEQFF
J gene: TRBJ2-2; clone size: many; D gene: -; V gene: TRBV18; CDR3 DNA: TGTGCCAGCTCAGAGGACAGCACCGGGGAGCTGTTTTTT; CDR3 protein: CASSEDSTGELFF
J gene: TRBJ2-1; clone size: many; D gene: TRBD2; V gene: TRBV3-1; CDR3 DNA: TGTGCCAGCAGCCGAGGGACTAGCGGGTACAATGAGCAGTTCTTC; CDR3 protein: CASSRGTSGYNEQFF
J gene: TRBJ2-3; clone size: -; D gene: TRBD2; V gene: TRBV7-2; CDR3 DNA: TGTGCCAGCAGCCTTAGTCGCGCGGGAGTTAATACGCAGTATTTT; CDR3 protein: CASSLSRAGVNTQYF
J gene: TRBJ2-1; clone size: -; D gene: TRBD2; V gene: TRBV19; CDR3 DNA: TGTGCCAGTAGTATAGGACCGGGACTAGCGGGAGGGTCGAAAAATGAGCAGTTCTTC; CDR3 protein: CASSIGPGLAGGSKNEQFF
J gene: TRBJ1-1; clone size: many; D gene: -; V gene: TRBV30; CDR3 DNA: TGTGCCTGGAGTGTACCCTGGAACACTGAAGCTTTCTTT; CDR3 protein: CAWSVPWNTEAFF